This T cell receptor beta chain was sequenced during a study of breast tumors, draining lymph nodes, adjacent tissues. General observations from the study: The data were judged consistent with most tumor T cells coming from lymph node and expanding in tumor.

TCRdb re-called the multiplex PCR reads through MiXCR, storing one row per CDR3 protein. The profile covers approximately 120,000 distinct CDR3 sequences, with 21% appearing a single time and 2.2% taken by the ten largest. To note about this clonotype: Its target is unknown.

V lost 0 bases to trimming and J lost 3 bases, with 16 bases between them. CDR3 length: 18 amino acids. Per germline, CDR1 SGHRS and CDR2 YFSETQ. The lymph nodes were axillary draining lymph nodes from breast cancer patients. This chain links TRBV5-1 with TRBJ2-6; the D gene could be TRBD1 or TRBD2 (5 bases each). Sequenced input: axillary lymph node tissue. The TCR comes from a female donor with breast cancer. Some clones in this sample may be carry-over from other donors' samples. Here the CDR3 DNA reads TGCGCCAGCAGCTTGGCCTGGGGGTCTCTACGTGGGGCCAACGTCCTGACTTTC. Its translation is CASSLAWGSLRGANVLTF.